This T cell receptor (beta chain) derives from a study of cytomegalovirus exposure and HLA in healthy donors. Broader study findings: Overall, roughly 160 TCR beta chains were annotated as cytomegalovirus-associated. A classifier reportedly called cytomegalovirus status with high sensitivity and specificity. One cluster of highly shared sequence variants probably arose as a sequencing artifact.

The CDR3 is made up of 11 amino acids. Germline V gene lookup returns CDR1 DFQATT and CDR2 SNEGSKA (reference sequence). PCR used 60 Vbeta primers and 13 Jbeta primers. The repertoire was sequenced with immunoSEQ multiplex PCR; TCRdb's copy has only in-frame clones and lacks some. The sample carries around 130,000 clones, more than 80% recorded once. In regard to this clone: Its antigen is currently unknown. The junction does not match germline at one end; this may be a read error.

The TCR comes from a woman aged 40 to 50 in good health and CMV-seropositive. V is TRBV20-1 and J is TRBJ1-5; 7 nucleotides align to TRBD1. Sequencing input: PBMCs. CDR3 amino acids: CSVRQGQPQHF. The CDR3 coding sequence is TGCAGTGTTAGACAGGGTCAGCCCCAGCATTTT.